The 5 T cell receptor beta chains below come from one sample, sequenced in a study of cytomegalovirus exposure and HLA in healthy donors. Primers: 60 Vbeta forward and 13 Jbeta reverse. Clones were read by immunoSEQ multiplex PCR, and TCRdb kept only the in-frame ones, dropping some. The table has 130,000 to 150,000 clones, approximately 80% seen once. The sequenced material came from PBMCs. These receptors all stem from a man aged 40-50 years in good health and CMV-seropositive.

The chain combines TRBV27 with TRBJ1-1; tentatively, D is TRBD1 (6 bases). This CDR3 is built from 13 residues. Trimming took 6 bases from V and 1 from J, leaving 9 bases between them. Germline values: CDR1 MNHEY, CDR2 SMNVEV (reference sequence). CDR3 DNA: TGTGCCAGCAGGGGGGCAGCGAACACTGAAGCTTTCTTT. Translated: CASRGAANTEAFF.

CDR3 DNA: TGCGCCAGCAGCCAAGGCCCTAGGGGGGGTTTCGAAAAACTGTTTTTT. Amino acid sequence: CASSQGPRGGFEKLFF. The rearrangement joins TRBV4-3 to TRBJ1-4; possible D gene TRBD1, 6 bases. The germline V and J ends were trimmed by 1 base and 8 bases, with 17 bases remaining between them. The germline CDR1 and CDR2 sequences are LGHNA and YSLEER. The CDR3 length is 16 residues.

The rearrangement uses TRBV6-5 and TRBJ1-1; D is possibly TRBD1 (6 bases). The CDR3 loop spans 14 amino acids. Looked up from germline, CDR1 is MNHEY and CDR2 is SVGAGI. Trimming pared 3 bases from V and 5 bases from J, leaving 13 bases between. CDR3 DNA: TGTGCCAGCAGTTATCAGGGGATAGGTACTGAAGCTTTCTTT. It encodes CASSYQGIGTEAFF.

This clone was observed a single time. The chain carries TRBV27 and TRBJ2-7, with 9 bases that match TRBD1. Germline V gene sequence: CDR1 MNHEY, CDR2 SMNVEV (reference sequence). The CDR3 has 13 amino acids. V trimming: 5 bases; J trimming: 6 bases; junction bases outside the gene matches: 5. The DNA for the CDR3 is TGTGCCAGCAGTACCCGGGACAGGGTCGAGCAGTACTTC. Its translation: CASSTRDRVEQYF.

The chain carries TRBV29-1 and TRBJ2-7; 7 nucleotides agree with TRBD1. Germline V gives CDR1 SQVTM, CDR2 ANQGSEA. The junction had 6 bases not matched to a gene; V was cut back by 1 base and J by 0 bases. The CDR3 is 15 amino acids. The CDR3 protein is CSVEALRDSSYEQYF. The DNA of the CDR3 is TGCAGCGTTGAAGCGCTCCGGGACAGCTCCTACGAGCAGTACTTC.